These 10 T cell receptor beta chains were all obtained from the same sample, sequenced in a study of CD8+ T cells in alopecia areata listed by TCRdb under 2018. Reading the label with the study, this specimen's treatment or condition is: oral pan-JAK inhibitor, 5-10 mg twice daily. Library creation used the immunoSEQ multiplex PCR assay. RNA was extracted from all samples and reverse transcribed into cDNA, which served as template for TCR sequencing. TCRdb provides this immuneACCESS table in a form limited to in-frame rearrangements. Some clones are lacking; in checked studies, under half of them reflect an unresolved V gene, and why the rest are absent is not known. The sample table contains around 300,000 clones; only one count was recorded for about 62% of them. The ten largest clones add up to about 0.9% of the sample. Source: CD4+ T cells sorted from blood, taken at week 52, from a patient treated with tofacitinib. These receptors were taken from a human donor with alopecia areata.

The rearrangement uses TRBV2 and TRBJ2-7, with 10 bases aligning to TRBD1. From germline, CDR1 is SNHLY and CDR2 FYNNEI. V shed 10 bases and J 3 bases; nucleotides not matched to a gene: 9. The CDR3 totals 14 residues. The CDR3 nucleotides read TGTGCCACCTGGGGTGGACAGGGGGGCTACGAGCAGTACTTC. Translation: CATWGGQGGYEQYF. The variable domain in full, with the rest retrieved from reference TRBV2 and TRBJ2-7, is EPEVTQTPSHQVTQMGQEVILRCVPISNHLYFYWYRQILGQKVEFLVSFYNNEISEKSEIFDDQFSVERPDGSNFTLKIRSTKLEDSAMYFCATWGGQGGYEQYFGPGTRLTVT.

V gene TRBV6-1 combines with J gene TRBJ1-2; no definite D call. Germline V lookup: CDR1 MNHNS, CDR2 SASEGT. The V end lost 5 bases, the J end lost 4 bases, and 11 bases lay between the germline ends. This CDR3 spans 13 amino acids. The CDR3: CASSREQIYGYTF. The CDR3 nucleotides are TGTGCCAGCAGTAGGGAACAGATCTATGGCTACACCTTC.

The CDR3 DNA reads as TGCAGCGTACAAACAGAGCTCTATGGCTACACCTTC. It translates to CSVQTELYGYTF. The chain joins TRBV29-1 to TRBJ1-2, with no clear D. Germline assignment: CDR1 SQVTM and CDR2 ANQGSEA. The CDR3 has 12 amino acids. V shed 6 bases and J shed 4 bases, with 12 bases lying between them.

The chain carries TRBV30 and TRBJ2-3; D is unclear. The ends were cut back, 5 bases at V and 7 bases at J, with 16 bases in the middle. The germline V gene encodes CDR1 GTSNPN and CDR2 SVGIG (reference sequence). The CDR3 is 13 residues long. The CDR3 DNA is TGTGCCTGGGCCCCCAGTAACTGGAATACGCAGTATTTT. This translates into CAWAPSNWNTQYF.

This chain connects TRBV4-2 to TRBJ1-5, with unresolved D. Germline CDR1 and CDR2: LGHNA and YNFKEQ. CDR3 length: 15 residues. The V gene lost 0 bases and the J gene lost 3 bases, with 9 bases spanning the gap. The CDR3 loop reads CASSQDGSNNQPQHF. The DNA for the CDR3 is TGTGCCAGCAGCCAAGACGGGTCGAACAATCAGCCCCAGCATTTT.

CDR3 in DNA: TGTGCCAGCAGCTTCGGCGCGGGGGGGCTGGTGGAGACCCAGTACTTC. Encoded protein: CASSFGAGGLVETQYF. This chain joins TRBV11-2 and TRBJ2-5; 9 bases fit TRBD2. The CDR3 runs to 16 residues. CDR1 is SGHAT and CDR2 is FQNNGV in the germline V gene. Trimming took 3 bases from V and 5 from J; bases not matched to a gene: 10.

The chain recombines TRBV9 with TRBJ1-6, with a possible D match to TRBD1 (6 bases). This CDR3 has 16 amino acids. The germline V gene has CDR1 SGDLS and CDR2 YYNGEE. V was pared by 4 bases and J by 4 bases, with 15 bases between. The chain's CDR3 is CASSPTGGGYNSPLHF. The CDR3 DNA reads TGTGCCAGCAGCCCCACAGGAGGGGGTTATAATTCACCCCTCCACTTT.

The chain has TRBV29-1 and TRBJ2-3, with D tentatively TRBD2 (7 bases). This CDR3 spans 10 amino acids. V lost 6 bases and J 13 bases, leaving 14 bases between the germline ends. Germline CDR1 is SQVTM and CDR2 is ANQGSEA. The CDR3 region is CSVDQGREYF. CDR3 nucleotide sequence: TGCAGCGTCGATCAGGGGAGGGAGTATTTT.

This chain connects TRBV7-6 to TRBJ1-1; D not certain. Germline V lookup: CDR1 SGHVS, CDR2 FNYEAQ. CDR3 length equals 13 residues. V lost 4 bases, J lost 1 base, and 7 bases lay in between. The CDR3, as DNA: TGTGCCAGCAGCTCAGATACGAACACTGAAGCTTTCTTT. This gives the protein CASSSDTNTEAFF.

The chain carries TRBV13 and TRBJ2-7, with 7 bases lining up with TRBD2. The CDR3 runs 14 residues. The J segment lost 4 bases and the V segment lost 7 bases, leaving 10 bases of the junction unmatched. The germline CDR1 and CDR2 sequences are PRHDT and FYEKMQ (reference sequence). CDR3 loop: CASTQTGTKYEQYF. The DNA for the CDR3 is TGTGCCAGCACTCAAACCGGGACTAAATACGAGCAGTACTTC.